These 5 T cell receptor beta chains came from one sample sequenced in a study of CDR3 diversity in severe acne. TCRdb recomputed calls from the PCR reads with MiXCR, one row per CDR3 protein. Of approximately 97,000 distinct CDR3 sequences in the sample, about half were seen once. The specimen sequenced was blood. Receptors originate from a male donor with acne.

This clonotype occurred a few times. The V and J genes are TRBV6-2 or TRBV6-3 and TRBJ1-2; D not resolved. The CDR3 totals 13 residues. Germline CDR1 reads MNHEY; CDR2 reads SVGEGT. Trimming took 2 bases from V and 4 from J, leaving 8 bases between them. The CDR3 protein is CASSYRETYGYTF. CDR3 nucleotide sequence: TGTGCCAGCAGTTACAGGGAGACCTATGGCTACACCTTC.

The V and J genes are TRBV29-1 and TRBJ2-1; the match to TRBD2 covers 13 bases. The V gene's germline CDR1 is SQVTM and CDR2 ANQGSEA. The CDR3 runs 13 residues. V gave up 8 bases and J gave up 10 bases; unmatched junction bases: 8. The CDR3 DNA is TGCAGCAGTCCCGGGACTAGCGGGACCGAGCAGTTCTTC. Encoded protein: CSSPGTSGTEQFF.

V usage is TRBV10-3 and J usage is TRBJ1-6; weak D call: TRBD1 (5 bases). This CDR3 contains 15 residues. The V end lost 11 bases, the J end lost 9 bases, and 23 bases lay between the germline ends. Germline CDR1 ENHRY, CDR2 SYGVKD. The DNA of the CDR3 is TGTGCCGTCTCTGGGACCGAACTACAGGTTTCACCCCTCCACTTT. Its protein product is CAVSGTELQVSPLHF.

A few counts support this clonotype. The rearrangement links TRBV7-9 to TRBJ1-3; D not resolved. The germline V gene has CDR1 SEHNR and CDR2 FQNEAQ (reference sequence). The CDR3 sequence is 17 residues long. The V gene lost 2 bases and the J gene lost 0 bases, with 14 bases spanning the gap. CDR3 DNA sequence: TGTGCCAGCAGCTTAATTGCGACCGCTGTCTCTGGAAACACCATATATTTT. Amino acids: CASSLIATAVSGNTIYF.

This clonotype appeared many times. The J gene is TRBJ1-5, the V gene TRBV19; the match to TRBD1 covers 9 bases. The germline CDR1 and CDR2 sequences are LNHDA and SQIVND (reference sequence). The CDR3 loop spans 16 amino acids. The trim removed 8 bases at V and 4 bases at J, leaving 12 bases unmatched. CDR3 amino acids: CASAPGQGIRNQPQHF. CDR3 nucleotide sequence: TGTGCCAGTGCCCCGGGACAGGGAATACGAAATCAGCCCCAGCATTTT.